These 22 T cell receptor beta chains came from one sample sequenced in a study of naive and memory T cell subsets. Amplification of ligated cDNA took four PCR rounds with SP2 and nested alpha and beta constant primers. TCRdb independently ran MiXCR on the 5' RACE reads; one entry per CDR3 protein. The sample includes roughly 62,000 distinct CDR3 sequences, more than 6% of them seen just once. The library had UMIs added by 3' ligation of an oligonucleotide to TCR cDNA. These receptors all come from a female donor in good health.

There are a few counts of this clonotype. CDR3 bases: TGCGCCAGCAGCTTGGCCTCGTCTTTCTTCTGGGGGACAGTCACTAACTATGGCTACACCTTC. Amino acid sequence: CASSLASSFFWGTVTNYGYTF. This chain uses TRBV5-1 with TRBJ1-2, with 7 bases that match TRBD1. V lost 0 bases, J lost 0 bases, and 20 bases stayed unmatched. The CDR3 sequence is 21 residues long. Germline CDR1 SGHRS, CDR2 YFSETQ.

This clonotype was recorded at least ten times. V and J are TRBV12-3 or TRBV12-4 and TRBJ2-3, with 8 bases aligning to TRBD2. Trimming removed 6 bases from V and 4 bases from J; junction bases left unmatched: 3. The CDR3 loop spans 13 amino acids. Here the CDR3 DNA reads TGTGCCAGCAGCACGGGGGGGGCAGATACGCAGTATTTT. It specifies CASSTGGADTQYF.

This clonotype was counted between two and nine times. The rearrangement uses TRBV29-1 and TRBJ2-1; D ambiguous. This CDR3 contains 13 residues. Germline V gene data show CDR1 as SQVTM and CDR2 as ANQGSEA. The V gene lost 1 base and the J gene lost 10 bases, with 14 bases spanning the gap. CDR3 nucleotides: TGCAGCGTTGAAGGGACCCCCTATAAGGAGCAGTTCTTC. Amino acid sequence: CSVEGTPYKEQFF.

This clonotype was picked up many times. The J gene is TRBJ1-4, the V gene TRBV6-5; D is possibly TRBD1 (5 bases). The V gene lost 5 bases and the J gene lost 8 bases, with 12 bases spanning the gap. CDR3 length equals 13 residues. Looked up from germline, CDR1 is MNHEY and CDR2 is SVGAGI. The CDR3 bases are TGTGCCAGCAGTCAAAGGGGTCGGGAAAAACTGTTTTTT. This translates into CASSQRGREKLFF.

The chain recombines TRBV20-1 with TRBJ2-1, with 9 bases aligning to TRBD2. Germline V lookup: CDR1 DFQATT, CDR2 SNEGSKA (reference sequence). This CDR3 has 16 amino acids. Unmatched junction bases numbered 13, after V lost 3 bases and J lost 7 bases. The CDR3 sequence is CSARSPQAGGWNEQFF. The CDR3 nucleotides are TGCAGTGCTAGGTCGCCACAAGCGGGAGGATGGAATGAGCAGTTCTTC.

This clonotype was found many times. DNA of the CDR3: TGTGCCAGCGGGGCGGGCACAGGAGCCCTCTATGGCTACACCTTC. Its translation is CASGAGTGALYGYTF. V gene TRBV7-9 combines with J gene TRBJ1-2; D might be TRBD1 (5 bases). Trimming cost V 8 bases and J 4 bases, with 20 bases left between them. CDR3 length: 15 amino acids. The germline V gene has CDR1 SEHNR and CDR2 FQNEAQ (reference sequence).

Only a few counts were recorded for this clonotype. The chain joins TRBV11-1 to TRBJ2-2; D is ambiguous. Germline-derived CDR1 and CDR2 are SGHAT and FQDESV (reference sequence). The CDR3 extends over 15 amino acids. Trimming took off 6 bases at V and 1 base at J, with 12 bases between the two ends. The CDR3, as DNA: TGTGCCAGCAGTCAGTTGGGGATGAACACCGGGGAGCTGTTTTTT. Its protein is CASSQLGMNTGELFF.

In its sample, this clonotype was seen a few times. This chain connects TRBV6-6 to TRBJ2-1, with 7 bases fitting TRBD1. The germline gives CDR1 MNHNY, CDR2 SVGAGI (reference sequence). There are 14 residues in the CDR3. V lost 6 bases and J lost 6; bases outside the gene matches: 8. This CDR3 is CASSSGTVSNEQFF. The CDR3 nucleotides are TGTGCCAGCAGCTCCGGGACAGTGTCCAATGAGCAGTTCTTC.

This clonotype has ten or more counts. The CDR3 sequence: CASSRGTENTEAFF. The CDR3 DNA sequence: TGTGCCAGCAGCCGAGGGACAGAGAACACTGAAGCTTTCTTT. This rearrangement joins TRBV4-2 to TRBJ1-1; 7 bases agree with TRBD1. V trimming: 4 bases; J trimming: 1 base; junction bases outside the gene matches: 3. Looked up from germline, CDR1 is LGHNA and CDR2 is YNFKEQ. The CDR3 is 14 residues long.

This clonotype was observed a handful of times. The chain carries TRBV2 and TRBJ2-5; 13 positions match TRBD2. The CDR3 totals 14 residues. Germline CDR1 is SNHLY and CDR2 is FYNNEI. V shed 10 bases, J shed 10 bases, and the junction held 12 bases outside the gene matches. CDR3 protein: CAIKGLAGIAGQYF. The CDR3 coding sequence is TGTGCCATCAAGGGACTAGCGGGGATTGCCGGCCAGTACTTC.

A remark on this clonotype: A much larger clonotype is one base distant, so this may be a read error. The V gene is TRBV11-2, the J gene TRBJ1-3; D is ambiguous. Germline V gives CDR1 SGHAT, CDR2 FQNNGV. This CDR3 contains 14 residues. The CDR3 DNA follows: TGTGCCAGCAGCCCCTACAGCTCTGGAACCACCATATATTTT. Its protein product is CASSPYSSGTTIYF.

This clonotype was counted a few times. The CDR3: CASSLDWGDYGYTF. The CDR3 coding sequence is TGTGCCAGCAGCTTAGACTGGGGGGACTATGGCTACACCTTC. The chain couples TRBV7-9 to TRBJ1-2, with D perhaps TRBD1 (5 bases). The CDR3 loop spans 14 amino acids. With 1 base removed from V and 3 bases from J, the gap between germline ends came to 9 bases. The germline V gene encodes CDR1 SEHNR and CDR2 FQNEAQ (reference sequence).

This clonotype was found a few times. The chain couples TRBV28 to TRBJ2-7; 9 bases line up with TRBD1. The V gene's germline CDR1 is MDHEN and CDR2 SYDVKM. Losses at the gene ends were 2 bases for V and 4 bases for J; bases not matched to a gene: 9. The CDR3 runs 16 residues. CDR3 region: CASSLRTGTGKYEQYF. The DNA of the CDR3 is TGTGCCAGCAGTTTAAGAACCGGGACAGGGAAGTACGAGCAGTACTTC. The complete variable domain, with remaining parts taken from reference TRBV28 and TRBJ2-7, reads DVKVTQSSRYLVKRTGEKVFLECVQDMDHENMFWYRQDPGLGLRLIYFSYDVKMKEKGDIPEGYSVSREKKERFSLILESASTNQTSMYLCASSLRTGTGKYEQYFGPGTRLTVT.

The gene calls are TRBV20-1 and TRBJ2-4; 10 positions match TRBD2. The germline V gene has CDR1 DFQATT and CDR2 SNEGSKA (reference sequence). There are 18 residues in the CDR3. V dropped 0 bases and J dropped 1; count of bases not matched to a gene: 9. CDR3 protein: CSARDREGSGRAKNIQYF. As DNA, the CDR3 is TGCAGTGCTAGAGATCGAGAGGGTAGCGGGAGGGCCAAAAACATTCAGTACTTC.

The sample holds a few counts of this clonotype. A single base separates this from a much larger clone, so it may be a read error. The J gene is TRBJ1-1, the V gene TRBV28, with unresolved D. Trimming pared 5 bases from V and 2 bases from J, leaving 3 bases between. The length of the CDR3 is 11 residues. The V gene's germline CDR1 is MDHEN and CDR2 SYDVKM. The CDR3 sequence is CASSINTEAFF. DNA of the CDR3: TGTGCCAGCAGTATAAACACTGAAGCTTTCTTT.

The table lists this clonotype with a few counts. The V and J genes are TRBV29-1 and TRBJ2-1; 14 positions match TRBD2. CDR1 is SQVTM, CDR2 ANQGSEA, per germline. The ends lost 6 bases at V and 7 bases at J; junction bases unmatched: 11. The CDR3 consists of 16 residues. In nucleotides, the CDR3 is TGCAGCGTCCTAAGACTAGCGGGAGGGCCGGAGAATGAGCAGTTCTTC. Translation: CSVLRLAGGPENEQFF.

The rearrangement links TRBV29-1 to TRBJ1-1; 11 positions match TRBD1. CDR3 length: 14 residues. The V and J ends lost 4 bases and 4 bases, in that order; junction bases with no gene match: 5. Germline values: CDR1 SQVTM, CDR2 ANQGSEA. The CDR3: CSVAAGTGGTEAFF. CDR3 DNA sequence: TGCAGCGTTGCTGCTGGGACAGGGGGCACTGAAGCTTTCTTT.

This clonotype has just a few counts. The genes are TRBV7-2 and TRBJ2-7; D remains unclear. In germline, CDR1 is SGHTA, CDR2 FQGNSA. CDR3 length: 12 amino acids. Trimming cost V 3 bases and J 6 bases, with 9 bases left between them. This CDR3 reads CASSFPWLEQYF. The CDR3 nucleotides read TGTGCCAGCAGCTTCCCCTGGCTCGAGCAGTACTTC.

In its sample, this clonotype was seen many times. The CDR3 sequence: CASSQDRVGEKLFF. The CDR3 DNA is TGTGCCAGCAGTCAGGACAGGGTCGGTGAAAAACTGTTTTTT. The genes are TRBV12-3 or TRBV12-4 and TRBJ1-4; the match to TRBD1 covers 8 bases. The CDR3 runs to 14 residues. Trimming cost V 5 bases and J 7 bases; bases outside gene matches: 6.

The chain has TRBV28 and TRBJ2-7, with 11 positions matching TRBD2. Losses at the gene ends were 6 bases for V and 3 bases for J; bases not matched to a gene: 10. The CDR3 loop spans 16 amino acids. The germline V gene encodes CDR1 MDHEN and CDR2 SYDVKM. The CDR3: CASSTIGLAGHYEQYF. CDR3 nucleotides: TGTGCCAGCAGCACTATTGGACTAGCGGGTCACTACGAGCAGTACTTC. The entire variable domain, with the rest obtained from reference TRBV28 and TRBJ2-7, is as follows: DVKVTQSSRYLVKRTGEKVFLECVQDMDHENMFWYRQDPGLGLRLIYFSYDVKMKEKGDIPEGYSVSREKKERFSLILESASTNQTSMYLCASSTIGLAGHYEQYFGPGTRLTVT.

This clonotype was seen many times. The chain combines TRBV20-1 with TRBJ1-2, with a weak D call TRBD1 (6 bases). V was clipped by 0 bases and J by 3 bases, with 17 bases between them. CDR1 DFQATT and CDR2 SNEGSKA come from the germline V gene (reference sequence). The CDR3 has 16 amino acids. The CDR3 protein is CSARDPLGTGHYGYTF. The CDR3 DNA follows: TGCAGTGCTAGAGACCCCCTCGGAACAGGGCACTATGGCTACACCTTC.

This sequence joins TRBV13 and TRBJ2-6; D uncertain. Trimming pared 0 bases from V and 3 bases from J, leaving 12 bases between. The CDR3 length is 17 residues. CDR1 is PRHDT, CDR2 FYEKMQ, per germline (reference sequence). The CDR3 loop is CASSLGLVIGGANVLTF. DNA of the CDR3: TGTGCCAGCAGCTTAGGCCTAGTCATTGGTGGGGCCAACGTCCTGACTTTC.